The clone carrying this T cell receptor (beta chain) was observed at least ten times. The antigen is undetermined. Trimming took off 3 bases at V and 0 bases at J, with 12 bases between the two ends. This CDR3 comprises 15 residues. Germline V gene lookup returns CDR1 SGHDN and CDR2 FVKESK. The source of the sample is a study of T cell repertoires in cytomegalovirus infection. Overall study: From public TCR beta signatures came an indication of both CMV infection and matching HLA type.

TCRdb reprocessed the reads with MiXCR, giving one entry per CDR3 protein. The sample gives around 130,000 distinct CDR3 sequences, roughly 9% of which show up once; about 9.5% is in the top ten. Study-wide findings and caveats: Summed public TCR beta family frequency identified CMV carriers bearing the relevant HLA. Clonotypes of TCR beta that were HLA-C-restricted and CMV-specific dominated the ex vivo response.

This receptor was obtained from a human donor in good health (CMV status not recorded). Some clones in this sample may be carry-over from other donors' samples. The gene calls are TRBV14 and TRBJ2-7; the D gene could be TRBD1 or TRBD2 (5 bases each). The sequenced sample was PBMCs. The CDR3 nucleotides read TGTGCCAGCAGCCAGATGGGGGTACTCTCCTACGAGCAGTACTTC. Its translation: CASSQMGVLSYEQYF.